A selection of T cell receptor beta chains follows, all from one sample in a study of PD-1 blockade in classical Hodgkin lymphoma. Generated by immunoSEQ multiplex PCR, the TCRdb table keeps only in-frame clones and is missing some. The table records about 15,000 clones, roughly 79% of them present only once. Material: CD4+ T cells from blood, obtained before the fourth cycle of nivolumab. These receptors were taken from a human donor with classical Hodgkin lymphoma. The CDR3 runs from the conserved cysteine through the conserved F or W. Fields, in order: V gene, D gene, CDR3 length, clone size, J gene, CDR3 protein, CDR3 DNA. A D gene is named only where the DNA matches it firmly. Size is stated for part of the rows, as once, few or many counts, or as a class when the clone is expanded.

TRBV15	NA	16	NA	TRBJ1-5	CATSRDLVGGNQPQHF	TGTGCCACCAGCAGAGATCTCGTAGGGGGCAATCAGCCCCAGCATTTT
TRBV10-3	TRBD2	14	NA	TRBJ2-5	CAISWAGVEETQYF	TGTGCCATCAGCTGGGCGGGAGTAGAAGAGACCCAGTACTTC
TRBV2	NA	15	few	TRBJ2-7	CASSESGSANTEQYF	TGTGCCAGCAGTGAGTCGGGGTCGGCCAACACCGAGCAGTACTTC
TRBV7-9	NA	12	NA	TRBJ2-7	CASSFEENEQYF	TGTGCCAGCAGCTTCGAGGAAAACGAGCAGTACTTC
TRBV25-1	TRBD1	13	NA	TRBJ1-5	CASSGQGNQPQHF	TGTGCCAGCAGTGGACAGGGGAATCAGCCCCAGCATTTT
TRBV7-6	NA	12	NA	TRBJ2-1	CASSPGGYEQFF	TGTGCCAGCAGCCCCGGAGGGTATGAGCAGTTCTTC
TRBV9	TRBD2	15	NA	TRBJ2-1	CASSALAGGYNEQFF	TGTGCCAGCAGCGCCCTAGCGGGAGGGTACAATGAGCAGTTCTTC
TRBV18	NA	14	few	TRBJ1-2	CASSPLDKPYGYTF	TGTGCCAGCTCACCACTCGACAAGCCCTATGGCTACACCTTC
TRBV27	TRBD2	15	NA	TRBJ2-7	CASSLLWTSGYEQYF	TGTGCCAGCAGTTTATTGTGGACTAGCGGCTACGAGCAGTACTTC
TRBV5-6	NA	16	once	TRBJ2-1	CASSLGWEKDYNEQFF	TGTGCCAGCAGCTTGGGGTGGGAGAAGGACTACAATGAGCAGTTCTTC
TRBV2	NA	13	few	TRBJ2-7	CASRSREEGEQYF	TGTGCCAGCAGGTCCAGGGAGGAGGGCGAGCAGTACTTC
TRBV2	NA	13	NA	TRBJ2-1	CASSPTLEDEQFF	TGTGCCAGCAGCCCCACCTTAGAGGATGAGCAGTTCTTC
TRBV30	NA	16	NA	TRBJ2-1	CAWHKGSGYLYNEQFF	TGTGCCTGGCACAAGGGGTCAGGGTACCTTTACAATGAGCAGTTCTTC
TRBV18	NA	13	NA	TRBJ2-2	CASSQREIGELFF	TGTGCCAGCTCACAAAGGGAAATCGGGGAGCTGTTTTTT
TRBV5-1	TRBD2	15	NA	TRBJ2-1	CASSPSGSSYNEQFF	TGCGCCAGCAGCCCAAGCGGGAGCTCCTACAATGAGCAGTTCTTC
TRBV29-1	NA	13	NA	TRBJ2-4	CSVEALGGNIQYF	TGCAGCGTTGAAGCTCTAGGAGGAAACATTCAGTACTTC
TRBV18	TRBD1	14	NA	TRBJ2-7	CASSGQGSSYEQYF	TGTGCCAGCTCCGGACAGGGATCTTCCTACGAGCAGTACTTC
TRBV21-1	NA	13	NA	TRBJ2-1	CASTRGSYNEQFF	TGTGCCAGCACCCGGGGCTCCTACAATGAGCAGTTCTTC
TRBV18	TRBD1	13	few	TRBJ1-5	CASQDRREQPQHF	TGTGCCAGCCAGGACAGGAGGGAACAGCCCCAGCATTTT
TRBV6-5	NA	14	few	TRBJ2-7	CASSYSPGNYEQYF	TGTGCCAGCAGTTACTCCCCAGGGAACTACGAGCAGTACTTC
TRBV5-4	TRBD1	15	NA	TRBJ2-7	CASSLTWDRGYEQYF	TGTGCCAGCAGCCTCACCTGGGACAGGGGCTACGAGCAGTACTTC
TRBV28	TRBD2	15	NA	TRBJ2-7	CASSLRWEGAYEQYF	TGTGCCAGCAGTTTACGCTGGGAGGGAGCGTACGAGCAGTACTTC
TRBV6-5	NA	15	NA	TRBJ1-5	CASSLGRAGNQPQHF	TGTGCCAGCAGTCTCGGCAGGGCTGGCAATCAGCCCCAGCATTTT
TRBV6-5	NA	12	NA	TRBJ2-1	CASSYLGNEQFF	TGTGCCAGCAGTTACCTCGGGAATGAGCAGTTCTTC